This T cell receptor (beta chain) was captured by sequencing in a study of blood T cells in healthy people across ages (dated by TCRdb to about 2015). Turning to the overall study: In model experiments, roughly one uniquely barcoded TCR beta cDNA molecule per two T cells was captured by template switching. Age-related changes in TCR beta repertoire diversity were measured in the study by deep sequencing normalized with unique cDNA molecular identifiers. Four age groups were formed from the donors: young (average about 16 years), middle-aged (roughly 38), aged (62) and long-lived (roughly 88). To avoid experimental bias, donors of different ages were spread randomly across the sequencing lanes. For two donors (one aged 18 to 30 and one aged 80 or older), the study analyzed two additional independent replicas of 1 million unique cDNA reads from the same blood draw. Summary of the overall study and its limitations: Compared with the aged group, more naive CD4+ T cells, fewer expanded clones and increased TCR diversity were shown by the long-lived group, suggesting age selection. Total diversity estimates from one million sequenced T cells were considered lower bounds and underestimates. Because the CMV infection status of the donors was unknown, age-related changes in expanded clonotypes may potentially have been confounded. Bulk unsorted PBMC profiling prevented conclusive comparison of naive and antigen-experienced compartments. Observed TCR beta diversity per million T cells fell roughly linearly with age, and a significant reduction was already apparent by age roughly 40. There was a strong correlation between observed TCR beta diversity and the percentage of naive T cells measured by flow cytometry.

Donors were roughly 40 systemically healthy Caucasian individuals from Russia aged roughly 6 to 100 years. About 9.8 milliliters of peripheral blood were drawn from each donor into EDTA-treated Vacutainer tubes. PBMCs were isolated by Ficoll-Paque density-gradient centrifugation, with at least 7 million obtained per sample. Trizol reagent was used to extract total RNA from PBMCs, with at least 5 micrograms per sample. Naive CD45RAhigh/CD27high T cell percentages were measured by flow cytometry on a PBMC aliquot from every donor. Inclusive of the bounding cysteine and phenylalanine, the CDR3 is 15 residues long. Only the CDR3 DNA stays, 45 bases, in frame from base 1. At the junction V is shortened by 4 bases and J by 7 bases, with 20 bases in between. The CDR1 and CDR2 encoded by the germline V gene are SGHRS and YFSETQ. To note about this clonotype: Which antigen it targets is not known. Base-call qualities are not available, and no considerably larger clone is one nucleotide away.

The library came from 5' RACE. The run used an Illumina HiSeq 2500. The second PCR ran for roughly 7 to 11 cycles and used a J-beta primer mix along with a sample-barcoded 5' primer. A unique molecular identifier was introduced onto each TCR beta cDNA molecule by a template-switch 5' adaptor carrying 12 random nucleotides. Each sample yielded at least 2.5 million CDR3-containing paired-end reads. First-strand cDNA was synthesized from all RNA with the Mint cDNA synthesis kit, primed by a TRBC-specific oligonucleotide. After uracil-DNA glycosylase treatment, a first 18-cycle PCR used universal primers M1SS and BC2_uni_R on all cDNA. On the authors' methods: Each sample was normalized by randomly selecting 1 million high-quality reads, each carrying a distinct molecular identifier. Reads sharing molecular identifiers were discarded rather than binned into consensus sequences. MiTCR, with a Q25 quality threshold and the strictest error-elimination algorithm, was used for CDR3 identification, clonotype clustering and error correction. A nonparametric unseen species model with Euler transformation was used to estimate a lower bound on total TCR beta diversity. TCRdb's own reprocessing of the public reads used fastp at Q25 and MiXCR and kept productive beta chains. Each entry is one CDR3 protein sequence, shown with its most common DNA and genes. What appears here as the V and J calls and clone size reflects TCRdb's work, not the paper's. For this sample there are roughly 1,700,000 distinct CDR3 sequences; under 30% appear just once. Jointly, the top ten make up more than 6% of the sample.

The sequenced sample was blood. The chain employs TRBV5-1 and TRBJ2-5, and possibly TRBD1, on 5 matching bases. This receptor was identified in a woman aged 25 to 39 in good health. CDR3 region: CASSVAGNSEGTQYF. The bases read TGCGCCAGCAGCGTTGCAGGGAATTCCGAAGGGACCCAGTACTTC.